This T cell receptor (beta chain) appears in the sequencing data of a study of blood T cells in healthy people across ages (dated by TCRdb to 2014 to 2015). For context, the study as a whole: Template switching captured roughly one uniquely barcoded TCR beta cDNA molecule per two T cells in model experiments. The study measured age-related changes in TCR beta repertoire diversity using deep sequencing normalized with unique cDNA molecular identifiers. Four age groups were formed from the donors: young (average approximately 16 years), middle-aged (approximately 40), aged (62) and long-lived (roughly 88). Donors of different ages were randomly distributed across sequencing lanes to avoid experimental bias. For two donors (one aged 18 to 29 and one aged 80 or older), the study analyzed two additional independent replicas of 1 million unique cDNA reads from the same blood draw.

Library preparation was by 5' RACE. The run used an Illumina HiSeq 2500. A second PCR of roughly 7 to 11 cycles was performed with a sample-barcoded 5' primer and a J-beta primer mix. Each TCR beta cDNA molecule received a unique molecular identifier from a template-switch 5' adaptor carrying 12 random nucleotides. Each sample yielded at least 3 million CDR3-containing paired-end reads. First-strand cDNA was synthesized from all RNA with the Mint cDNA synthesis kit, primed by a TRBC-specific oligonucleotide. Following uracil-DNA glycosylase treatment, all cDNA underwent a first 18-cycle PCR with the universal primers M1SS and BC2_uni_R. The source study handled its data this way. Normalization of each sample was performed by random selection of 1 million high-quality reads, each carrying a distinct molecular identifier. Instead of being binned into consensus sequences, reads with shared molecular identifiers were discarded. MiTCR, run with a Q25 quality threshold and the strictest error-elimination algorithm, handled CDR3 identification, clonotype clustering and error correction. A nonparametric unseen species model using Euler transformation provided a lower-bound estimate of total TCR beta diversity. TCRdb itself trimmed the public reads at Q25 with fastp, ran MiXCR and retained productive beta chains. Here each entry gathers all rows of one CDR3 protein and keeps the most common genes and DNA. Here the V and J calls rest on TCRdb's processing, not on the authors' analysis. This sample holds some 1 million distinct CDR3 sequences; around 45% were observed only once. Approximately 20% of the sample belongs to the ten largest clones.

Points on this clonotype: The antigen this receptor binds is unknown. No base quality values were provided; no much bigger clone lies one nucleotide off.

The CDR3 runs 14 residues from the cysteine to the phenylalanine. Only CDR3 DNA remains: 42 bases, in frame from the first base. The germline V gene yields SGHRS for CDR1 and YFSETQ for CDR2. V is pared back by 5 bases and J by 1 base, with 11 bases lying between the germline termini. Results the study describes overall, beyond this receptor: The CMV infection status of donors was not known, potentially confounding age-related changes in expanded clonotypes. Estimates of total diversity based on one million sequenced T cells were considered lower bounds and underestimates. Bulk unsorted PBMC profiling prevented conclusive comparison of naive and antigen-experienced compartments. Observed TCR beta diversity correlated strongly with the percentage of naive T cells measured by flow cytometry. As age increased, observed TCR beta diversity per million T cells dropped in a roughly linear way, and a significant reduction was already evident by age about 36. Compared with the aged group, the long-lived group had more naive CD4+ T cells, fewer expanded clones and increased TCR diversity, suggesting age selection.

The roughly 39 donors, aged about 6 to 95 years, were systemically healthy Caucasian individuals from Russia. Around 10 milliliters of peripheral blood were collected from each donor into EDTA-treated Vacutainer tubes. Ficoll-Paque density-gradient centrifugation was used to isolate PBMCs, with at least 6 million obtained per sample. Total RNA was extracted from PBMCs with Trizol reagent, with at least 6 micrograms obtained per sample. For every donor, an aliquot of PBMCs went through flow cytometry to measure the percentages of naive CD45RAhigh/CD27high T cells. The receptor comes from a woman in her fifties or sixties in good health. Material for sequencing was blood. The chain is encoded by TRBV5-1 joined to TRBJ2-3, with the D gene not clear enough to name. The CDR3 region reads CASRLSDGTDTQYF. Read as DNA, the sequence is TGCGCCAGCAGATTATCCGATGGCACAGATACGCAGTATTTT.